The rows below give T cell receptor beta chains drawn from one sample of a study of T cell responses to AZD1222 COVID-19 vaccine. The assay was immunoSEQ multiplex PCR, and TCRdb's table has in-frame clones only and misses some. The data contain about 86,000 clones, around 90% of them singletons. Sequenced here: peripheral blood, sampled 28 days after the second AZD1222 dose. These receptors all stem from an adult who received the AZD1222 COVID-19 vaccine. The CDR3 runs from the conserved cysteine through the conserved F or W. The D gene is left open where the match is weak. The size entry is marked missing in some rows and otherwise reads once, few, many or a size class.

V gene	D gene	J gene	clone size	CDR3 DNA	CDR3 protein
TRBV27	.	TRBJ1-1	.	TGTGCCAGCAGTATTGACAGAGGCGGAGATGCTTTCTTT	CASSIDRGGDAFF
TRBV2	TRBD2	TRBJ2-1	.	TGTGCCAGCAGTAAAGGACTAGGCTCCTACAATGAGCAGTTCTTC	CASSKGLGSYNEQFF
TRBV27	.	TRBJ2-5	.	TGTGCCAGCAGTTCCCTGGGGACGGCTCAAGAGACCCAGTACTTC	CASSSLGTAQETQYF
TRBV3-1/TRBV3-2	.	TRBJ2-1	once	TGTGCCAGCAGCCCGGAGGACAGCTCCTACAATGAGCAGTTCTTC	CASSPEDSSYNEQFF
TRBV18	TRBD2	TRBJ2-3	once	TGTGCCAGCTCACCACTCCCAGTGTTGCGGGGGGGCACAGATACGCAGTATTTT	CASSPLPVLRGGTDTQYF
TRBV5-1	TRBD1	TRBJ2-7	.	TGCGCCAGCAGCTTGGAACGGGGACAGGGGGCTGTTTCGGGCGAGCAGTACTTC	CASSLERGQGAVSGEQYF
TRBV5-1	TRBD1	TRBJ2-3	once	TGCGCCAGCTCCGGGACAGGGTCGGATACGCAGTATTTT	CASSGTGSDTQYF
TRBV27	.	TRBJ1-6	.	TGTGCCAGCAGTTTAAGATTAAGTATTCTAGGATCTAATTCACCCCTCCACTTT	CASSLRLSILGSNSPLHF
TRBV6-2/TRBV6-3	TRBD1	TRBJ2-7	.	TGTGCCAGCAGTTATGAGGGGGCGCGGTACGAGCAGTACTTC	CASSYEGARYEQYF
TRBV21-1	.	TRBJ2-7	.	TGTGCCAGCAGCAAAATGAAAAGCAGGGGGATCTACGAGCAGTACTTC	CASSKMKSRGIYEQYF
TRBV28	.	TRBJ2-3	once	TGTGCCAGCACTGGAGTCGCTAGCACAGATACGCAGTATTTT	CASTGVASTDTQYF
TRBV6-5	.	TRBJ1-5	once	TGTGCCGGGGGTGACAGAACTCTTAGCAATCAGCCCCAGCATTTT	CAGGDRTLSNQPQHF
TRBV6-5	.	TRBJ2-2	.	TGTGCCAGCAGTAGTGGCGCGAACACCGGGGAGCTGTTTTTT	CASSSGANTGELFF
TRBV7-8	.	TRBJ2-1	.	TGTGCCAGCAGCTCCCCTCCGCGGGGGCGTTCCAATGAGCAGTTCTTC	CASSSPPRGRSNEQFF
TRBV4-2	.	TRBJ1-1	.	TGTGCCAGCAGCCAAGACAGCTTTCTGGACACTGAAGCTTTCTTT	CASSQDSFLDTEAFF
TRBV6-5	.	TRBJ1-2	.	TGTGCCAGCAGTTACTCGACGGGACTCTTAAACTATGGCTACACCTTC	CASSYSTGLLNYGYTF
TRBV7-9	.	TRBJ1-2	.	TGTGCCAGCAGCTCGGACGAGGGCGGCTACACCTTC	CASSSDEGGYTF
TRBV3-1/TRBV3-2	TRBD1	TRBJ1-4	once	TGTGCCAGCAGCCAGGGACAGGGCAAACTGTTTTTT	CASSQGQGKLFF
TRBV5-1	TRBD2	TRBJ2-4	.	TGCGCCAGCAGTATACTAGCGGGGGGGGACCCCTCACTCAAAAACATTCAGTACTTC	CASSILAGGDPSLKNIQYF
TRBV6-1	.	TRBJ2-5	once	TGTGCCAGCAGTGAAAGGCGAGAGACCCAGTACTTC	CASSERRETQYF
TRBV6-2/TRBV6-3	.	TRBJ2-1	.	TGTGCCAGCAGTTACGTGGGGCTCAATGAGCAGTTCTTC	CASSYVGLNEQFF
TRBV6-1	TRBD1	TRBJ1-2	.	TGTGCCAGCAGTGAAGTGTTAGGACAGGGGGGCTACACCTTC	CASSEVLGQGGYTF
TRBV14	.	TRBJ1-1	.	TGTGCCAGCAGCCCCAAGAGGAACACTGAAGCTTTCTTT	CASSPKRNTEAFF